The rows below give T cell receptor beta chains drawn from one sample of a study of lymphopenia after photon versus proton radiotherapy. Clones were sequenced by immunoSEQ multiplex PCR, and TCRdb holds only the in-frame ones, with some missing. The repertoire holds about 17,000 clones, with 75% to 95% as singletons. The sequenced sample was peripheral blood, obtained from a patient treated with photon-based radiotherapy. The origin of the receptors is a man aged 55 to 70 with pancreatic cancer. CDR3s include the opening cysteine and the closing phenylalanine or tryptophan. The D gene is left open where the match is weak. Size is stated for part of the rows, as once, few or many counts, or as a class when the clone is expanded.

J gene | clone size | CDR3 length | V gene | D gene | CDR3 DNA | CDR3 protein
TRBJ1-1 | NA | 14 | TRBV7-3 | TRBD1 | TGTGCCAGCAGACGGACAGGCCAGAACACTGAAGCTTTCTTT | CASRRTGQNTEAFF
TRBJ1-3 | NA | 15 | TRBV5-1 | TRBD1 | TGCGCCAGCAGCTTGGTTGGACAGGGAGGAAACACCATATATTTT | CASSLVGQGGNTIYF
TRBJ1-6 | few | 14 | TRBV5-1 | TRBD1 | TGCGCCAGCAGCCTGGGACAGGGTGGGGAACCCCTCCACTTT | CASSLGQGGEPLHF
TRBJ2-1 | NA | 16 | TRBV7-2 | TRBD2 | TGTGCCAGCAGCTTATTTTCTGTAGCGGGGAGGAATGAGCAGTTCTTC | CASSLFSVAGRNEQFF
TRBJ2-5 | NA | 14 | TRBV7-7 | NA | TGTGCTAGCAGCTTAAGTTGGAACCAAGAGACCCAGTACTTC | CASSLSWNQETQYF
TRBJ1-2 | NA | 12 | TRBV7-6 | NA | TGTGCCAGCAGCGCCACCGGAGATGGCTACACCTTC | CASSATGDGYTF
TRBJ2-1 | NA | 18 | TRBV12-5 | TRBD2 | TGTGCTAGTGGTTTGGCAGCCTTTCGGCGGGGGGAAAACAATGAGCAGTTCTTC | CASGLAAFRRGENNEQFF
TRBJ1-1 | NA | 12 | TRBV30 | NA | TGTGCCTGGAGCCCCACTGGGGCTGAAGCTTTCTTT | CAWSPTGAEAFF
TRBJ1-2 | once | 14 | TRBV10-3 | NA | TGTGCCATCAGCCAACAGGGATTGAACTATGGCTACACCTTC | CAISQQGLNYGYTF
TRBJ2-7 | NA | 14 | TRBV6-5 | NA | TGTGCCAGCAGTTATGGGATCGGGACCTACGAGCAGTACTTC | CASSYGIGTYEQYF
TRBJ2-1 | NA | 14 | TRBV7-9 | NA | TGTGCCAGCAGCTTCGATCAGTTCTACAATGAGCAGTTCTTC | CASSFDQFYNEQFF
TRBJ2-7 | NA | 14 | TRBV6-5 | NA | TGTGCCAGCAGTTACTTTACAGGCTCCTACGAGCAGTACTTC | CASSYFTGSYEQYF
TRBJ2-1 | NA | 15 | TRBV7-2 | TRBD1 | TGTGCCAGCAGAACCACCAGGGGGTCCTACAATGAGCAGTTCTTC | CASRTTRGSYNEQFF
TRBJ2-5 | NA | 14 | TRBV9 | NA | TGTGCCAGCAGCATTGGACCGAGCGGAGAGACCCAGTACTTC | CASSIGPSGETQYF
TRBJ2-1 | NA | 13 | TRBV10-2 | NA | TGCGCCAGCCTAGGGGGGGAGTACAATGAGCAGTTCTTC | CASLGGEYNEQFF
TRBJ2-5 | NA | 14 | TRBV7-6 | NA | TGTGCCAGCCTACCAGGGGGGTTGAGGGAGACCCAGTACTTC | CASLPGGLRETQYF
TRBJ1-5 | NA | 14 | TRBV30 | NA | TGTGCCTGGAGCGAGGGAACGCGGGATCAGCCCCAGCATTTT | CAWSEGTRDQPQHF
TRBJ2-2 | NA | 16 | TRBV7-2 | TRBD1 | TGTGCCAGCAGCCGCGCGGGACAGGTGAACACCGGGGAGCTGTTTTTT | CASSRAGQVNTGELFF
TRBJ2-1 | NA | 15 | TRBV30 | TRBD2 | TGTGCCTGGAGTCGTCGGGGACTAGCGGGGCTCGAGCAGTTCTTC | CAWSRRGLAGLEQFF
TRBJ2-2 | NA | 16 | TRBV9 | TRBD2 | TGTGCCAGCAGCGTATCAAGCGGGGGGGCAGCCGGGGAGCTGTTTTTT | CASSVSSGGAAGELFF
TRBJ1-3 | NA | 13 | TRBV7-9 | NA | TGTGCCAGCAGCTTAATTTCTGGAAACACCATATATTTT | CASSLISGNTIYF
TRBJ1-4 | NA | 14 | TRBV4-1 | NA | TGCGCCAGCAGCCGGGTCCCGGTGGGTGAAAAACTGTTTTTT | CASSRVPVGEKLFF
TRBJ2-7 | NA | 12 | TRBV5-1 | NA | TGCGCCAGCAGCTTGAACAGCTACGAGCAGTACTTC | CASSLNSYEQYF
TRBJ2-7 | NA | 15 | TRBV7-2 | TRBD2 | TGTGCCAGCAGTCCAACTAGCGGAGGGCCTGGCGAGCAGTACTTC | CASSPTSGGPGEQYF
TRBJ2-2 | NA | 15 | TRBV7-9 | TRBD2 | TGTGCCAGCAGCTTTGGCGGGGGGGCAGCCGGGGAGCTGTTTTTT | CASSFGGGAAGELFF
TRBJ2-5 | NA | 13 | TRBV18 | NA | TGTGCCAGCTCACCAGGCCTCCAAGAGACCCAGTACTTC | CASSPGLQETQYF
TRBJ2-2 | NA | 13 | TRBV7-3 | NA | TGTGCCAGCAGCTTTAGTCGTCCCGGGGAGCTGTTTTTT | CASSFSRPGELFF
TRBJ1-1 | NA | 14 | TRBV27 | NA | TGTGCCAGCGCCGGACAGAACATGAACACTGAAGCTTTCTTT | CASAGQNMNTEAFF
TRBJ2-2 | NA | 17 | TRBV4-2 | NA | TGTGCCAGCAGCTTACTTCAGGAGGGGGCGCTCACCGGGGAGCTGTTTTTT | CASSLLQEGALTGELFF
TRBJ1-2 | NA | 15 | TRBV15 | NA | TGTGCCACCAGCAGAGATCTCCCTAACACCTATGGCTACACCTTC | CATSRDLPNTYGYTF
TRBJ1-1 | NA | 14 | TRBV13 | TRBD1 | TGTGCCAGCAGCTGGGGACAGGGTGGCACTGAAGCTTTCTTT | CASSWGQGGTEAFF
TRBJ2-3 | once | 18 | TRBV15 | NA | TGTGCCACCAGCAGAGATCCGATGCCTCTTACTTCCACAGATACGCAGTATTTT | CATSRDPMPLTSTDTQYF
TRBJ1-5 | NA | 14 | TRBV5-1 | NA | TGCGCCAGCAGCTTGGCGGCAGGGGACCAGCCCCAGCATTTT | CASSLAAGDQPQHF
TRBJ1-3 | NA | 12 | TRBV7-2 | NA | TGTGCCAGCAGCTTAGCCAGGTCGACCATATATTTT | CASSLARSTIYF
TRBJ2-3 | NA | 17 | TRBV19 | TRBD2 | TGTGCCAGTAGTCTAGCGCCGACTAGCGGGGGCACAGATACGCAGTATTTT | CASSLAPTSGGTDTQYF
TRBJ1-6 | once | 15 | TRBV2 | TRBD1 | TGTGCCAGCAAAAGAACTGGACAGGCTACTTCACCCCTCCACTTT | CASKRTGQATSPLHF
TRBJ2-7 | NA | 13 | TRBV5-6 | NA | TGTGCCAGCAGCTTGCTTCACGGGTACGAGCAGTACTTC | CASSLLHGYEQYF
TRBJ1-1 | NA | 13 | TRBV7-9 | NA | TGTGCCAGCAGCCCAACATTGAACACTGAAGCTTTCTTT | CASSPTLNTEAFF
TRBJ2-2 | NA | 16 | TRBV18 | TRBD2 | TGTGCCAGCTCACCACCCAACGGGAGGGACACCGGGGAGCTGTTTTTT | CASSPPNGRDTGELFF
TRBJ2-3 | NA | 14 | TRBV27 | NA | TGTGCCAGCAACCAGGGGCTTGGCACAGATACGCAGTATTTT | CASNQGLGTDTQYF
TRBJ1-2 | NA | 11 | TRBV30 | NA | TGTGCCTGGAGTGAGGGGAGCGGCTACACCTTC | CAWSEGSGYTF
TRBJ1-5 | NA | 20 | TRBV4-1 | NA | TGCGCCAGCAGCCAAGATCCGGCCAGGGCTGGGGGGATAGCAGTTCAGCCCCAGCATTTT | CASSQDPARAGGIAVQPQHF
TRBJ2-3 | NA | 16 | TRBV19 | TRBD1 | TGTGCCAGTAGTAGCCCGGGACAGGCCTTAGCAACTACGCAGTATTTT | CASSSPGQALATTQYF
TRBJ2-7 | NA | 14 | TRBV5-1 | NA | TGCGCCAGCAGCTCACGGTCGGAGGGAGCCCGCGAGTACTTC | CASSSRSEGAREYF
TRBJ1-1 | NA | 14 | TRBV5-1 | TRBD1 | TGCGCCAGCAGCCCTACAGGGGGCGAGACTGAAGCTTTCTTT | CASSPTGGETEAFF
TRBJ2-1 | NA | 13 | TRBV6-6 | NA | TGTGCCAGCAGTTGGGTGTCGGGATACGAGCAGTTCTTC | CASSWVSGYEQFF
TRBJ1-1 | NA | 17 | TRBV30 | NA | TGTGCCTGGAACACGGGCAGGGGAAGGTGGATGAACACTGAAGCTTTCTTT | CAWNTGRGRWMNTEAFF
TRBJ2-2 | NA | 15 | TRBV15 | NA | TGTGCCACCAGCAGAGATAGTGGGAACACCGGGGAGCTGTTTTTT | CATSRDSGNTGELFF
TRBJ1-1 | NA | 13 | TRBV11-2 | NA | TGTGCCAGCAGCTCCCGACGGAACACTGAAGCTTTCTTT | CASSSRRNTEAFF
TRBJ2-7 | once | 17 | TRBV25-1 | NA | TGTGCCAGCAGTGAGTCCCCGGTTTCGACATTCTCCTACGAGCAGTACTTC | CASSESPVSTFSYEQYF
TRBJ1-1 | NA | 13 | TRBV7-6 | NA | TGTGCCAGCAGCTTAGAGCGGAACACTGAAGCTTTCTTT | CASSLERNTEAFF